Included here is one T cell receptor beta chain sequence, with context. Its antigen is still unknown. The sample comes from a study of cytomegalovirus exposure and HLA in healthy donors. Overall study results and limits: The study labeled under 200 TCR beta chains cytomegalovirus-associated. Roughly uniform sequencing depth across donors was assumed, possibly incorrectly. A missense variant in DCLRE1C was later tied to TCR beta V- and J-gene trimming.

Nominal health characterized the donors when sampled, though unrecorded immune exposures were likely. Both 60 Vbeta primers and 13 Jbeta primers went into the PCR. The repertoire was sequenced with immunoSEQ multiplex PCR; TCRdb's copy has only in-frame clones and lacks some. This table has roughly 140,000 clones, 84% appearing once. Sequencing was done on a sample of PBMCs. The receptor comes from a boy younger than 10 in good health and CMV-seronegative.

CDR3: CASSSLGQYNEQFF. DNA for the CDR3: TGTGCCAGCAGTTCGTTGGGACAGTACAATGAGCAGTTCTTC. The chain couples TRBV28 to TRBJ2-1; 7 nucleotides line up with TRBD1. CDR3 length equals 14 residues. The germline V gene encodes CDR1 MDHEN and CDR2 SYDVKM. The ends lost 4 bases at V and 4 bases at J; junction bases unmatched: 4.